Listed here are 16 T cell receptor beta chains from one sample, sequenced in a study of cytomegalovirus exposure and HLA in healthy donors. The primer mix had 60 Vbeta and 13 Jbeta primers. TCRdb's table, derived via immunoSEQ multiplex PCR, lists solely in-frame clones and lacks some. Here the sample spans around 120,000 clones, 60% to 85% being singletons. The sample comprised PBMCs. The receptors were gathered from a woman aged 18 to 35 in good health and CMV-seronegative.

This clone came up once. The J gene is TRBJ1-3, the V gene TRBV5-1; D possibly corresponds to TRBD1 (6 bases). The CDR3 runs to 12 residues. CDR1 and CDR2 from the germline V gene are SGHRS and YFSETQ. Between the trimmed V and J ends, which lost 4 bases and 8 bases, there was a span of 10 bases. CDR3 coding DNA: TGCGCCAGCAGCCTACAGGGTGACACCATATATTTT. This codes for CASSLQGDTIYF.

J is TRBJ2-5 and V is TRBV13; D is undetermined. This CDR3 has 14 amino acids. The germline gives CDR1 PRHDT, CDR2 FYEKMQ (reference sequence). Trimming shortened V by 2 bases and J by 2 bases, and 9 bases separated the two germline ends. CDR3 protein: CASSLWREQETQYF. The CDR3 DNA reads TGTGCCAGCAGCTTATGGAGAGAACAAGAGACCCAGTACTTC. The full variable domain, with the rest looked up from reference TRBV13 and TRBJ2-5, is AAGVIQSPRHLIKEKRETATLKCYPIPRHDTVYWYQQGPGQDPQFLISFYEKMQSDKGSIPDRFSAQQFSDYHSELNMSSLELGDSALYFCASSLWREQETQYFGPGTRLLVL.

The chain couples TRBV6-1 to TRBJ1-5, with unresolved D. Germline V gene lookup returns CDR1 MNHNS and CDR2 SASEGT. The V gene lost 8 bases and the J gene lost 0 bases, with 14 bases spanning the gap. The CDR3 totals 15 residues. The CDR3 loop reads CASRFGGSSNQPQHF. The CDR3 bases are TGTGCCAGCCGTTTTGGAGGGAGTAGCAATCAGCCCCAGCATTTT.

This clone was found once. This chain links TRBV28 with TRBJ1-1; possibly TRBD1 for D (5 bases). The germline CDR1 and CDR2 sequences are MDHEN and SYDVKM. The CDR3 totals 18 residues. V was pared by 4 bases and J by 5 bases, with 26 bases between. The CDR3 protein is CASSSPGRGRIVDTEAFF. CDR3 bases: TGTGCCAGCAGTTCCCCCGGAAGGGGCCGGATAGTCGATACTGAAGCTTTCTTT.

The chain employs TRBV5-1 and TRBJ1-1, with D perhaps matching TRBD1 (5 bases). The V gene's germline CDR1 is SGHRS and CDR2 YFSETQ. The CDR3 runs to 15 residues. V lost 0 bases to trimming and J lost 1 base, with 10 bases between them. CDR3: CASSLAPGGNTEAFF. The CDR3 DNA reads as TGCGCCAGCAGCTTGGCGCCCGGGGGGAACACTGAAGCTTTCTTT.

The chain combines TRBV13 with TRBJ1-2; 9 bases are shared with TRBD1. The V and J ends lost 5 bases and 4 bases, in that order; junction bases with no gene match: 5. In germline, CDR1 is PRHDT, CDR2 FYEKMQ (reference sequence). The CDR3 consists of 14 residues. CDR3 sequence (DNA): TGTGCCAGCAGCCAGGGACAGGGACGCTATGGCTACACCTTC. It yields the protein CASSQGQGRYGYTF.

The chain carries TRBV28 and TRBJ2-7, with a tentative D call TRBD1 (5 bases). V dropped 3 bases and J dropped 1 base, with 16 bases sitting between them. Per the germline V gene, CDR1 is MDHEN and CDR2 is SYDVKM. The CDR3 contains 16 residues. The CDR3 sequence: CASSFGQGSVSYEQYF. CDR3 sequence (DNA): TGTGCCAGCAGTTTCGGGCAGGGTTCTGTATCCTACGAGCAGTACTTC.

The chain uses TRBV6-5 and TRBJ1-4; D remains ambiguous. The CDR3 consists of 15 residues. Trimming removed 2 bases from V and 7 bases from J, with 14 bases in between. CDR1 is MNHEY and CDR2 is SVGAGI in the germline V gene. The CDR3: CASSYLAGASEKLFF. The CDR3 DNA reads TGTGCCAGCAGTTACCTTGCAGGCGCCAGTGAAAAACTGTTTTTT.

This chain uses TRBV6-6 with TRBJ2-1; TRBD2 matches at 10 bases. V lost 8 bases and J lost 7; bases outside the gene matches: 8. The CDR3 consists of 14 residues. CDR1 and CDR2 from the germline V gene are MNHNY and SVGAGI (reference sequence). The CDR3 is CASSASGGKNEQFF. The CDR3 DNA follows: TGTGCCAGCTCCGCTAGCGGGGGTAAAAATGAGCAGTTCTTC.

The rearrangement uses TRBV5-1 and TRBJ2-2; 10 bases map to TRBD1. CDR3 size: 16 residues. Per the germline V gene, CDR1 is SGHRS and CDR2 is YFSETQ. V trimming: 3 bases; J trimming: 4 bases; junction bases outside the gene matches: 6. CDR3 bases: TGCGCCAGCAGCTCCTGGACAGGGGGGACCACCGGGGAGCTGTTTTTT. Amino acid sequence: CASSSWTGGTTGELFF.

This clone was seen a handful of times. This rearrangement joins TRBV11-2 to TRBJ1-1; the D gene is possibly TRBD1 (5 bases). CDR3 size: 14 residues. Germline V CDR1 and CDR2: SGHAT, FQNNGV. V was cut by 5 bases and J by 4 bases, with 14 bases left in between. The CDR3 DNA reads TGTGCCAGCAGCCAAACCACAGGACCCACTGAAGCTTTCTTT. It is translated as CASSQTTGPTEAFF.

The chain couples TRBV30 to TRBJ1-1, with D maybe TRBD1 (6 bases). There are 16 residues in the CDR3. V was trimmed by 3 bases and J by 5 bases, leaving 22 bases between them. Germline CDR1 GTSNPN, CDR2 SVGIG (reference sequence). The CDR3 DNA follows: TGTGCCTGGAGCCAACCTCGAGGGGTTAGGGGGACTGAAGCTTTCTTT. Translation gives CAWSQPRGVRGTEAFF. Complete variable domain (other parts from reference TRBV30 and TRBJ1-1): SQTIHQWPATLVQPVGSPLSLECTVEGTSNPNLYWYRQAAGRGLQLLFYSVGIGQISSEVPQNLSASRPQDRQFILSSKKLLLSDSGFYLCAWSQPRGVRGTEAFFGQGTRLTVV.

DNA for the CDR3: TGCAGCGTTGAGGGGGGGGGCCCCTACAATGAGCAGTTCTTC. Translating gives CSVEGGGPYNEQFF. The chain couples TRBV29-1 to TRBJ2-1, with D possibly matching TRBD2 (7 bases). CDR3 length equals 14 residues. Trimming took off 3 bases at V and 2 bases at J, with 11 bases between the two ends. CDR1 and CDR2 from the germline V gene are SQVTM and ANQGSEA.

This clone came up once. The chain carries TRBV19 and TRBJ1-1; TRBD1 matches 9 bases. The V gene end was trimmed by 8 bases and the J gene end by 3 bases; junction bases not matched to a gene: 4. Germline V gene lookup returns CDR1 LNHDA and CDR2 SQIVND (reference sequence). The length of the CDR3 is 13 residues. The CDR3 DNA is TGTGCCAGTTTGACAGGGGGGGACACTGAAGCTTTCTTT. Translated: CASLTGGDTEAFF.

The CDR3, as DNA: TGCGCCAGCAGCTTGGGAACAGGGGGCCAAACTGAAGCTTTCTTT. Amino acid sequence: CASSLGTGGQTEAFF. This chain connects TRBV5-1 to TRBJ1-1, with TRBD1 matching 9 bases. CDR1 and CDR2 from the germline V gene are SGHRS and YFSETQ. Losses at the gene ends were 0 bases for V and 5 bases for J; bases not matched to a gene: 5. The CDR3 runs to 15 residues.

CDR3 sequence (DNA): TGTGCCAGTAGCTACAGGGGTACTGAAGCTTTCTTT. Translated: CASSYRGTEAFF. The V and J genes are TRBV19 and TRBJ1-1, with 7 bases that match TRBD1. Per germline, CDR1 LNHDA and CDR2 SQIVND (reference sequence). V dropped 6 bases and J dropped 5; count of bases not matched to a gene: 3. The CDR3 length is 12 residues.